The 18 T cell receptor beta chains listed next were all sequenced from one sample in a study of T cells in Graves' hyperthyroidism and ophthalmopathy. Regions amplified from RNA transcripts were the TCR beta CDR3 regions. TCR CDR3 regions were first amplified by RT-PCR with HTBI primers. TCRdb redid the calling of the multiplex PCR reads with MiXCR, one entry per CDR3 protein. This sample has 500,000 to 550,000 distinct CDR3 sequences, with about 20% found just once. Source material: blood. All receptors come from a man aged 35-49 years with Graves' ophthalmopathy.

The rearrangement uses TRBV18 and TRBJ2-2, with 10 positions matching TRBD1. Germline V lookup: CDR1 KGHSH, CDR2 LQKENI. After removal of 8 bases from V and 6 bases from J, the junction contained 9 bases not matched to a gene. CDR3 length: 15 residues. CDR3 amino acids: CASQPGQGIAGELFF. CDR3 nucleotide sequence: TGTGCCAGCCAACCGGGACAGGGGATAGCCGGGGAGCTGTTTTTT.

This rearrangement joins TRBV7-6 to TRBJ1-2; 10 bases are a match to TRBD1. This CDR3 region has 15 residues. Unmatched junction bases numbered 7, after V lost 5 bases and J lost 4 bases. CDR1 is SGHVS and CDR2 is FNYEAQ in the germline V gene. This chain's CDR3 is CASSPGGQGIYGYTF. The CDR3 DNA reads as TGTGCCAGCAGCCCTGGGGGACAGGGGATCTATGGCTACACCTTC.

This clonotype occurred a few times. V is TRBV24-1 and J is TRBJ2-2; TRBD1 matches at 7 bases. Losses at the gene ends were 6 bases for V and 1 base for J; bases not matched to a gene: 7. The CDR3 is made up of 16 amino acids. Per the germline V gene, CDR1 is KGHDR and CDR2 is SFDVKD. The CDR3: CATSSLDRRNTGELFF. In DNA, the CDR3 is TGTGCCACCAGTTCTCTGGACAGGAGGAACACCGGGGAGCTGTTTTTT.

Here the CDR3 reads CASSLPFDREKGNTIYF. The CDR3 DNA sequence: TGTGCCAGCAGCTTACCCTTTGACAGGGAAAAAGGAAACACCATATATTTT. V and J are TRBV3-1 and TRBJ1-3, with TRBD1 matching over 7 bases. Trimming removed 5 bases from V and 4 bases from J; junction bases left unmatched: 14. Germline-derived CDR1 and CDR2 are LGHDT and YNNKEL (reference sequence). The CDR3 is 17 amino acids.

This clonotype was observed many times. CDR3 in DNA: TGCGCCAGCAGCCAAATCCCAGATACGCAGTATTTT. It yields the protein CASSQIPDTQYF. The V and J genes are TRBV5-1 and TRBJ2-3; D gene uncertain. This CDR3 region has 12 residues. Germline V lookup: CDR1 SGHRS, CDR2 YFSETQ. Trimming left V 4 bases short and J 4 bases short, with 7 bases between.

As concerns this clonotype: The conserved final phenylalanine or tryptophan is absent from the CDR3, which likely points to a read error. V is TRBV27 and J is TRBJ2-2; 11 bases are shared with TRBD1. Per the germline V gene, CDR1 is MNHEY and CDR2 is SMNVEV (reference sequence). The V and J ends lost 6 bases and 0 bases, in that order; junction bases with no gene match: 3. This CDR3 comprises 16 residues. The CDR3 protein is CASRLGQGANTGELFS. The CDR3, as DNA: TGTGCCAGCAGACTGGGACAGGGGGCGAACACCGGGGAGCTGTTTTCT.

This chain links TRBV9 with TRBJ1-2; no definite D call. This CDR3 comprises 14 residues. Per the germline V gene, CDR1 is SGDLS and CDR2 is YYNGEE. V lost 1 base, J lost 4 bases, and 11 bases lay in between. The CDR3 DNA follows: TGTGCCAGCAGCGTAAACGTGTATGGCTATGGCTACACCTTC. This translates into CASSVNVYGYGYTF.

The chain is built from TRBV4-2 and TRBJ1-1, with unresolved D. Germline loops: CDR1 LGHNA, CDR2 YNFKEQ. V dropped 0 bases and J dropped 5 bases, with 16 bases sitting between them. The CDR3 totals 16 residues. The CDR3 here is CASSQELPPSGTEAFF. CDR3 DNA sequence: TGTGCCAGCAGCCAAGAGCTTCCCCCCTCGGGGACTGAAGCTTTCTTT.

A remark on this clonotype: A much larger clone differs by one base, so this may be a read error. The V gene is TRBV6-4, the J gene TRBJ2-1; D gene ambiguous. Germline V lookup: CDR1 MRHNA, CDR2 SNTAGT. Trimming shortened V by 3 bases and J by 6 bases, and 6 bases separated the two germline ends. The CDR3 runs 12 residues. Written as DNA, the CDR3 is TGTGCCAGCAGTGATTTGACCAATGAGCAGTTCTTC. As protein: CASSDLTNEQFF.

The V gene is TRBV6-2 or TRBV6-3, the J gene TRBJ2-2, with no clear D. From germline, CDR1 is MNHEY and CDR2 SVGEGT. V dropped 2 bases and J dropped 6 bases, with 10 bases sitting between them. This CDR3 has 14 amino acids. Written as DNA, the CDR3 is TGTGCCAGCAGTTACCCCTCCGATCCCGGGGAGCTGTTTTTT. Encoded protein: CASSYPSDPGELFF.

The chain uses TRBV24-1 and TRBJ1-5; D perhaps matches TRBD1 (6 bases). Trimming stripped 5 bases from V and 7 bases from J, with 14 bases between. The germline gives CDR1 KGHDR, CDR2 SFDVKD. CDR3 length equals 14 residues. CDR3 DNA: TGTGCCACCAGTGTAGGGGGGGCTGACCAGCCCCAGCATTTT. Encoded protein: CATSVGGADQPQHF.

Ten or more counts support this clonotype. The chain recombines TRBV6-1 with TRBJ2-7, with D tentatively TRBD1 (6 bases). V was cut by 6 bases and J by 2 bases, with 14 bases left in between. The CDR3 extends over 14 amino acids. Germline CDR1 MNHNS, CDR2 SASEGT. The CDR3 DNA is TGTGCCAGCAGGCTTATGACAGGAACCTACGAGCAGTACTTC. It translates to CASRLMTGTYEQYF.

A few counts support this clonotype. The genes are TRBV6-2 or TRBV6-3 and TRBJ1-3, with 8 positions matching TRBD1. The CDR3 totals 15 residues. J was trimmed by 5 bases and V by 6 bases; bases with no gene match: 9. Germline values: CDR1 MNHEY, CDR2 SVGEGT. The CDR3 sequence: CASRIRGRARNTIYF. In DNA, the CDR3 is TGTGCCAGCAGAATCAGGGGGCGCGCGAGAAACACCATATATTTT.

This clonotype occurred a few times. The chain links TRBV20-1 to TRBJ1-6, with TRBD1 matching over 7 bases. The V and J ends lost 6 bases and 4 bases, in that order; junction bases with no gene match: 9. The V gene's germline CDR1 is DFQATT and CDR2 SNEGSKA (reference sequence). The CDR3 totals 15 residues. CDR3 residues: CSAPGRGWYNSPLHF. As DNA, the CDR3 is TGCAGTGCCCCGGGCAGGGGGTGGTATAATTCACCCCTCCACTTT.

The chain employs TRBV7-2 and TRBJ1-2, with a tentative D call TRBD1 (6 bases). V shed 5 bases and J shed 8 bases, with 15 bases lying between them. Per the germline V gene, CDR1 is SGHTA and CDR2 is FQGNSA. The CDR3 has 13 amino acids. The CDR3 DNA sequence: TGTGCCAGCAGCCCATGGGGGGCAGAAGGCTACACCTTC. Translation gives CASSPWGAEGYTF. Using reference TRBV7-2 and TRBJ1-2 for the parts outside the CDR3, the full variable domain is GAGVSQSPSNKVTEKGKDVELRCDPISGHTALYWYRQSLGQGLEFLIYFQGNSAPDKSGLPSDRFSAERTGGSVSTLTIQRTQQEDSAVYLCASSPWGAEGYTFGSGTRLTVV.

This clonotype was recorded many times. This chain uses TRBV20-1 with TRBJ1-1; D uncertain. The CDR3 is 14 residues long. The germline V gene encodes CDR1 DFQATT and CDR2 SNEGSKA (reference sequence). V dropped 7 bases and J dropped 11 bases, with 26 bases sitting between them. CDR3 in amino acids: CSVRATGSFSYAFF. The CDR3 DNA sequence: TGCAGTGTCCGGGCAACCGGGTCATTCTCCTACGCTTTCTTT.

The DNA of the CDR3 is TGTGCCAGCAGCTTAGGGGCCACAGGCTTCAGCTCCTACGAGCAGTACTTC. Translating it yields CASSLGATGFSSYEQYF. The rearrangement joins TRBV7-6 to TRBJ2-7; D might be TRBD1 (5 bases). V shed 1 base and J shed 0 bases, with 16 bases lying between them. The CDR3 sequence is 17 residues long. Germline CDR1 reads SGHVS; CDR2 reads FNYEAQ.

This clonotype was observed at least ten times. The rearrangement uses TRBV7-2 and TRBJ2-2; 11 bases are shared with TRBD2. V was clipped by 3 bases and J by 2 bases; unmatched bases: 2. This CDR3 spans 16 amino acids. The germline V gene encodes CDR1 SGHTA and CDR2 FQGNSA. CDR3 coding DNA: TGTGCCAGCAGCTTCACTAGCGGGGGAAACACCGGGGAGCTGTTTTTT. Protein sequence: CASSFTSGGNTGELFF.